This T cell receptor (beta chain) is from a study of prognosis after radiotherapy for stage I lung cancer. Overall study context: The patients included around 13 who had newly diagnosed primary stage I lung tumors, along with roughly 5 others who had oligometastatic NSCLC after their primary tumor had been surgically resected. The patients comprised about a dozen men and about six women, spanning ages roughly 50 to 90 and having a median of about 70 years.

Per the germline V gene, CDR1 is SGHRS and CDR2 is YFSETQ. This CDR3 comprises 18 residues. V dropped 0 bases and J dropped 1 base, with 20 bases sitting between them. There are a few counts of this clonotype. Since a much larger clone is just one base distant, this may be a read error. Multiplex PCR, run in two rounds, amplified TCR beta CDR3 from genomic DNA. Initially, in first-round PCR, primers specific to each TRBV and TRBJ gene were used. MiXCR, applied by TCRdb to the multiplex PCR reads, yields one record per CDR3 protein. The repertoire holds some 35,000 distinct CDR3 sequences, with nearly 35% as singletons.

The material sequenced was PBMCs, taken before or after stereotactic body radiation therapy (not recorded which). This TCR was recovered from a donor aged 50 or older with non-small cell lung cancer. The chain joins TRBV5-1 to TRBJ2-7, with D tentatively TRBD2 (6 bases). The CDR3 DNA follows: TGCGCCAGCAGCTTGGCCCGGAGGGGAAAGGCGATATCCTACGAGCAGTACTTC. This sequence encodes CASSLARRGKAISYEQYF. The full variable domain, rest sourced from reference TRBV5-1 and TRBJ2-7, is KAGVTQTPRYLIKTRGQQVTLSCSPISGHRSVSWYQQTPGQGLQFLFEYFSETQRNKGNFPGRFSGRQFSNSRSEMNVSTLELGDSALYLCASSLARRGKAISYEQYFGPGTRLTVT.